This T cell receptor (beta chain) was captured by sequencing in a study of molecular identifiers for immune sequencing clone quantification (dated by TCRdb to 2016 to 2019). With regard to the full study: For a replicate experiment, RNA from around 20,000 or 100,000 naive CD8 T cells was divided into five aliquots, and four of the five aliquots were sequenced. This methods study benchmarked molecular-identifier clustering-based TCR repertoire sequencing (MIDCIRS) and TCR RNA copy counting, using CD8 T cells to do so. General study outcomes and caveats: Highly expanded clone sizes could be underestimated if identical TCR molecules share a barcode. Without barcode sub-clustering, chimeric consensus sequences inflated TCR diversity; chimeras reached as high as 47%. In CMV-specific effector cells, over 99% of molecules were held by clones above 20 RNA copies, whereas under 1% of molecules were held by such clones in naive cells. Modeling indicated 2.5 to 3 TCR RNA copies recovered per cell, compared with around 10 by digital PCR, which implies a capture efficiency of around 30%. Spiked-in Jurkat TCR RNA (around eleven copies' worth), which is not part of the donor repertoire, was contained in the naive libraries. Even against a background of one million naive CD8 T cells, spiked-in Jurkat TCR RNA amounting to a single cell's worth was reported to be detectable.

Naive CD8 T cell libraries were made from around 18,000 to 910,000 sorted cells using 10%, 30% or 50% of purified RNA. On a BD FACSAria II, naive CD8 T cells were FACS-sorted as CD8+CD4-CCR7+CD45RA+ and collected into RLT Plus buffer. Nine to eleven TCR copies' worth of Jurkat RNA were spiked into 20,000-1,000,000 naive CD8 T cell samples to test detection sensitivity. Enrichment of CD8 T cells was done with RosetteSep CD8+ T Cell Enrichment Cocktail plus Ficoll-Paque, and ACK red cell lysis came afterward. This clonotype has just one count. Its antigen specificity is not known. A clone one base away is much larger, so this may be a read error. The CDR3 holds 14 amino acids from the cysteine to the phenylalanine. The DNA shown is the 42-base CDR3, in frame from base 1. The CDR1 and CDR2 encoded by the germline V gene are SGDLS and YYNGEE. Cut back by 4 bases and 3 bases, the V and J ends lie 10 bases apart.

The library was made by PCR. Sequencing took place on an Illumina HiSeq 4000. Bulk TCR libraries were prepared as previously described, using TCR primers listed in Table S5. Total RNA was purified with the Qiagen AllPrep DNA/RNA kit. Before analysis, reads from multiple sequencing runs of the same library were pooled. As for the authors' bioinformatics: Reads were retained only if an exact TCR constant sequence was present, and the retained reads were trimmed to 150 nt and grouped according to their 12-nt molecular barcodes. Reads inside each barcode group were sub-clustered using a 15% Levenshtein threshold, and a quality-weighted consensus sequence was constructed for each RNA molecule. Non-functional sequences were excluded, and lower-count sequences lying one edit away from another sequence were also excluded. Barcode sub-clusters with fewer than 20% of the maximum read count were removed, based on fitting two negative binomial distributions. Starting from the raw public reads, TCRdb applied fastp trimming at Q25, assembled clones with MiXCR and retained in-frame beta chains. Rows matching on CDR3 protein sequence are summarized as one entry with the most common DNA and genes. TCRdb, not the authors, supplied the V and J calls. This sample holds approximately 670,000 distinct CDR3 sequences; about 20% were observed only once. Roughly 0.9% of the sample is in the top ten clones.

The specimen sequenced was naive CD8+ T cells from blood, with Jurkat cell RNA spiked in. According to the study, the label for this sample's cell subset or site signals: FACS-sorted CD8+CD4-CCR7+CD45RA+ naive T cells. This clonotype originated in a human donor in good health. Some libraries in this study had Jurkat cell RNA spiked in. The sequence links TRBV9 to TRBJ2-2; 6 matching bases give a weak D call of TRBD2. The CDR3 protein sequence reads: CASSPGEYTGELFF. The sequence in DNA is TGTGCCAGCAGCCCGGGGGAGTACACCGGGGAGCTGTTTTTT.